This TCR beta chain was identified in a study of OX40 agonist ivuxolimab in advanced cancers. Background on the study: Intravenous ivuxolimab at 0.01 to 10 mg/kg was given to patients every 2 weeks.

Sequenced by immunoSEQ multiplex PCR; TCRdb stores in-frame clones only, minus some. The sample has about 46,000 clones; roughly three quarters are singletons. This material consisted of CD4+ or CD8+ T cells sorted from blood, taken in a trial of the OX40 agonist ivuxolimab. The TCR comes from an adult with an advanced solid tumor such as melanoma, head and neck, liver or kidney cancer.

CDR3 coding DNA: TGTGCCAGCAGCTTGGCCGGAGGGCGCGGTACCGGGGAGCTGTTTTTT. It encodes CASSLAGGRGTGELFF. The chain combines TRBV5-5 with TRBJ2-2; possible D gene TRBD2, 6 bases. The CDR3 length is 16 residues. Per germline, CDR1 SGHKS and CDR2 YYEKEE (reference sequence). Trimming left V 0 bases short and J 5 bases short, with 14 bases between. Filled out from reference TRBV5-5 and TRBJ2-2, the complete variable domain reads DAGVTQSPTHLIKTRGQQVTLRCSPISGHKSVSWYQQVLGQGPQFIFQYYEKEERGRGNFPDRFSARQFPNYSSELNVNALLLGDSALYLCASSLAGGRGTGELFFGEGSRLTVL.